Each of the 21 T cell receptor beta chains below was sequenced from the same sample in a study of blood T cell repertoires in COVID-19. Some clones are missing from TCRdb's copy, which holds only in-frame ones; the method was immunoSEQ multiplex PCR. This sample has 150,000 to 200,000 clones; roughly 83% occur once, and the top ten carry nearly 6%. The material sequenced was peripheral blood. These receptors originate from a woman aged 35 to 49 with COVID-19, enrolled during active disease.

V is TRBV6-5 and J is TRBJ1-3; TRBD1 agrees at 7 bases. From germline, CDR1 is MNHEY and CDR2 SVGAGI. This CDR3 comprises 16 residues. J was trimmed by 6 bases and V by 0 bases; bases with no gene match: 8. DNA for the CDR3: TGTGCCAGCAGTTACTCCCGACAGGGCACTGCAAACACCATATATTTT. This translates into CASSYSRQGTANTIYF.

In this sample, this clone turned up once. The chain employs TRBV2 and TRBJ1-1; the D gene is possibly TRBD1 (5 bases). Germline CDR1 SNHLY, CDR2 FYNNEI. Trimming left V 8 bases short and J 8 bases short, with 12 bases between. The CDR3 is made up of 11 amino acids. CDR3 bases: TGTGCCAGCGGGAGGGGCTCCGAAGCTTTCTTT. It codes for CASGRGSEAFF.

This chain connects TRBV11-1 to TRBJ2-7, with a weak D call TRBD1 (6 bases). V was pared by 5 bases and J by 2 bases, with 16 bases between. The CDR3 spans 15 residues. Germline V CDR1 and CDR2: SGHAT, FQDESV (reference sequence). The DNA for the CDR3 is TGTGCCAGCAGCCATATCGGGACACTCACCTACGAGCAGTACTTC. This translates into CASSHIGTLTYEQYF.

This chain connects TRBV2 to TRBJ2-3; D unclear. Trimming took 2 bases from V and 1 from J, leaving 7 bases between them. Germline V gene sequence: CDR1 SNHLY, CDR2 FYNNEI. The CDR3 spans 14 residues. CDR3 protein: CASSELARTDTQYF. The CDR3 region has the DNA TGTGCCAGCAGTGAACTGGCCCGCACAGATACGCAGTATTTT.

This clone was detected once. This rearrangement joins TRBV3-1 (or the pseudogene TRBV3-2) to TRBJ1-4; TRBD1 matches 7 bases. This CDR3 region has 15 residues. CDR1 and CDR2 (germline): LGHDT, YNNKEL (reference sequence). V dropped 6 bases and J dropped 7; count of bases not matched to a gene: 11. The CDR3 coding sequence is TGTGCCAGCAGTCAACCCCAGGGGGTCAGTGAAAAACTGTTTTTT. Amino acid sequence: CASSQPQGVSEKLFF.

The chain carries TRBV4-3 and TRBJ2-1, with 7 bases aligning to TRBD2. This CDR3 region has 16 residues. CDR1 and CDR2 from the germline V gene are LGHNA and YSLEER. Trimming cost V 1 base and J 2 bases; bases outside gene matches: 5. CDR3 loop: CASSQVARGAYNEQFF. The CDR3 DNA sequence: TGCGCCAGCAGCCAAGTGGCCCGGGGGGCCTACAATGAGCAGTTCTTC.

The chain is built from TRBV11-1 and TRBJ1-6; the D gene is possibly TRBD1 (6 bases). Per germline, CDR1 SGHAT and CDR2 FQDESV (reference sequence). V lost 4 bases to trimming and J lost 8 bases, with 15 bases between them. The CDR3 runs to 15 residues. This CDR3 reads CASSWGQPGHSPLHF. As DNA, the CDR3 is TGTGCCAGCAGCTGGGGACAACCGGGCCATTCACCCCTCCACTTT.

This chain links TRBV7-2 with TRBJ2-2, with 11 bases lining up with TRBD2. Germline CDR1 and CDR2: SGHTA and FQGNSA. This CDR3 has 16 residues. J gave up 5 bases and V 3 bases, and 5 bases lay outside the gene matches. The CDR3 nucleotides read TGTGCCAGCAGCTTTCTTGGGACTAGCGGAACCGGGGAGCTGTTTTTT. Translated: CASSFLGTSGTGELFF.

A word on this clone: Other DNA sequences within the sample encode an identical CDR3. The chain carries TRBV15 and TRBJ2-5; 9 bases agree with TRBD1. V trimming: 3 bases; J trimming: 5 bases; junction bases outside the gene matches: 4. The CDR3 spans 14 residues. CDR1 and CDR2 from the germline V gene are LNHNV and YYDKDF (reference sequence). CDR3 in DNA: TGTGCCACCAGCAGGGGACAGGGTGGGGAGACCCAGTACTTC. Translated, it gives CATSRGQGGETQYF.

V gene TRBV9 combines with J gene TRBJ1-4, with D unclear. The CDR3 extends over 14 amino acids. Germline V gives CDR1 SGDLS, CDR2 YYNGEE. Trimming pared 0 bases from V and 5 bases from J, leaving 8 bases between. The CDR3 protein is CASSVGPENEKLFF. CDR3 DNA: TGTGCCAGCAGCGTAGGGCCAGAAAATGAAAAACTGTTTTTT.

This chain connects TRBV9 to TRBJ2-5, with 12 bases that match TRBD1. Germline V lookup: CDR1 SGDLS, CDR2 YYNGEE. This CDR3 has 16 amino acids. Trimming took 2 bases from V and 4 from J; bases not matched to a gene: 6. CDR3 DNA: TGTGCCAGCAGCGTCGCTTTGGGACAGGGGGCAGAGACCCAGTACTTC. Its translation: CASSVALGQGAETQYF.

The chain carries TRBV5-8 and TRBJ2-1, with D unresolved. CDR1 and CDR2 from the germline V gene are SGHTS and YDEGEE. The CDR3 is made up of 12 amino acids. Trimming shortened V by 0 bases and J by 9 bases, and 7 bases separated the two germline ends. The CDR3 region has the DNA TGTGCCAGCAGCTTGGCCTTTCGTGAGCAGTTCTTC. The encoded protein is CASSLAFREQFF.

The rearrangement joins TRBV2 to TRBJ2-1, with D tentatively TRBD2 (5 bases). The germline V gene encodes CDR1 SNHLY and CDR2 FYNNEI. Between the trimmed V and J ends, which lost 3 bases and 6 bases, there was a span of 12 bases. The CDR3 extends over 14 amino acids. CDR3 nucleotides: TGTGCCAGCAGTGACCCGACCGGGATCAATGAGCAGTTCTTC. Its protein product is CASSDPTGINEQFF.

This chain connects TRBV10-3 to TRBJ2-1; no definite D call. The CDR3 loop spans 13 amino acids. Germline V lookup: CDR1 ENHRY, CDR2 SYGVKD. The germline V and J ends were trimmed by 3 bases and 5 bases, with 8 bases remaining between them. CDR3 residues: CAISDVANNEQFF. DNA of the CDR3: TGTGCCATCAGTGATGTAGCAAACAATGAGCAGTTCTTC.

This clone has just a few counts. The V gene is TRBV10-3, the J gene TRBJ1-2; D possibly corresponds to TRBD1 (5 bases). The length of the CDR3 is 12 residues. The germline V gene encodes CDR1 ENHRY and CDR2 SYGVKD. V gave up 3 bases and J gave up 4 bases, with 6 bases separating them. The CDR3 DNA reads TGTGCCATCAGTGAACAGGCCTATGGCTACACCTTC. It yields the protein CAISEQAYGYTF.

The genes are TRBV9 and TRBJ1-2; D not resolved. The CDR3 spans 15 residues. The germline V gene has CDR1 SGDLS and CDR2 YYNGEE. The germline V and J ends were trimmed by 4 bases and 4 bases, with 17 bases remaining between them. As DNA, the CDR3 is TGTGCCAGCAGCAAAGAGGTAGAGGGTGGCTATGGCTACACCTTC. Translating gives CASSKEVEGGYGYTF.

The genes are TRBV12-3 or TRBV12-4 and TRBJ1-5; D is ambiguous. The CDR3 is 13 residues long. V was clipped by 3 bases and J by 5 bases, with 8 bases between them. This chain's CDR3 is CASSLERDQPQHF. The CDR3 bases are TGTGCCAGCAGTTTGGAACGGGATCAGCCCCAGCATTTT.

The chain combines TRBV19 with TRBJ2-7; D is uncertain. V lost 3 bases and J lost 5, with 11 bases in between. CDR1 is LNHDA and CDR2 is SQIVND in the germline V gene (reference sequence). CDR3 length: 13 amino acids. CDR3 amino acids: CASSIRGNHEQYF. The CDR3 DNA sequence: TGTGCCAGTAGTATTCGTGGCAACCACGAGCAGTACTTC.

This chain links TRBV23-1 with TRBJ2-4; D is possibly TRBD1 (5 bases). TRBV23-1 is treated as an ORF (open reading frame) with a function not yet certain. Trimming shortened V by 2 bases and J by 2 bases, and 19 bases separated the two germline ends. The CDR3 covers 18 residues. As DNA, the CDR3 is TGCGCCAGCAGTCAACCCGCCGACCACCGACAGTCCAAAAACATTCAGTACTTC. Protein sequence: CASSQPADHRQSKNIQYF.

The rearrangement joins TRBV3-1 (or the pseudogene TRBV3-2) to TRBJ2-7, with 7 bases that match TRBD1. V shed 5 bases and J 2 bases; nucleotides not matched to a gene: 3. CDR3 length: 13 residues. Germline CDR1 and CDR2: LGHDT and YNNKEL (reference sequence). This CDR3 is CASSNRGPYEQYF. The CDR3 DNA is TGTGCCAGCAGCAACAGGGGACCCTACGAGCAGTACTTC.

The CDR3 region has the DNA TGTGCCAGCAGTTACTACGGGGGAGATGAAAAACTGTTTTTT. Translation: CASSYYGGDEKLFF. The chain links TRBV6-5 to TRBJ1-4; TRBD1 is a possible D gene (5 bases). The CDR3 covers 14 residues. Germline V gene lookup returns CDR1 MNHEY and CDR2 SVGAGI. V was clipped by 1 base and J by 6 bases, with 9 bases between them.